The present TCR beta chain was sequenced within a study of blood T cell dynamics during melanoma immunotherapy. Time point noted: pre-treatment baseline. The V and J ends lost 5 bases and 0 bases, in that order; junction bases with no gene match: 11. This CDR3 has 17 residues. The V gene's germline CDR1 is SEHNR and CDR2 FQNEAQ (reference sequence). Produced via immunoSEQ multiplex PCR; TCRdb's table is partial and in-frame only. The table records roughly 9,700 clones, about 90% of them present only once. This receptor was identified in a human donor with melanoma. The chain recombines TRBV7-9 with TRBJ1-1, with 8 positions matching TRBD1. This specimen consisted of blood, obtained from a patient treated with checkpoint blockade. The CDR3 region has the DNA TGTGCCAGCAGCCAGGGGGCCTTTACAGGGCTGAACACTGAAGCTTTCTTT. This gives the protein CASSQGAFTGLNTEAFF.